What follows is one T cell receptor beta chain and its context. Method: immunoSEQ multiplex PCR; TCRdb's copy keeps in-frame clones and lacks some. The sample shows around 140,000 clones, approximately 78% of them seen only once. J gave up 4 bases and V 3 bases, and 10 bases lay outside the gene matches. Germline V gene sequence: CDR1 MNHEY, CDR2 SMNVEV (reference sequence). This CDR3 comprises 17 residues. These data come from a study of blood T cell repertoires in COVID-19. The chain links TRBV27 to TRBJ2-1; 9 bases are shared with TRBD1. The sample taken for sequencing was PBMCs or T cells enriched from blood (not recorded which). The clonotype comes from a woman aged 45 to 65 who had recovered from COVID-19. The CDR3 spells CASSFYRGPAQYNEQFF. The CDR3, as DNA: TGTGCCAGCAGTTTTTACAGGGGGCCTGCACAATACAATGAGCAGTTCTTC.